This T cell receptor (beta chain) was captured in a study of blood T cell repertoires in COVID-19. Looking at the study overall: Material from acute and convalescent COVID-19 was sourced from the United States, Italy and Spain. T cells, B-cell-depleted T cells, or PBMCs supplied cDNA or gDNA.

Per germline, CDR1 KGHSH and CDR2 LQKENI. V was shortened by 0 bases and J by 8 bases, with 13 bases between the two germline ends. This CDR3 is built from 14 residues. Method: immunoSEQ multiplex PCR; TCRdb's copy keeps in-frame clones and lacks some. The sample has around 220,000 clones, 88% seen once. Across over 20 US areas, participants ranged in age from about 18 to 90 years. Categorization into cohorts depended on clinical history that participants reported. This TCR derives from a woman between 45 and 60 years old with acute COVID-19. The chain uses TRBV18 and TRBJ1-2; possibly TRBD1 for D (5 bases). The material sequenced was PBMCs or T cells enriched from blood (not recorded which). The CDR3 DNA sequence: TGTGCCAGCTCACCACCAGCACAGGCACGAGGCTACACCTTC. Its translation is CASSPPAQARGYTF.